Each of the 6 T cell receptor beta chains below was sequenced from the same sample in a study of T cell clonality in common variable immunodeficiency. General study points: In common variable immunodeficiency, TCR beta chains reportedly carried fewer deletions and N-nucleotide insertions.

Clones were sequenced by immunoSEQ multiplex PCR, and TCRdb holds only the in-frame ones, with some missing. This sample shows 30,000 to 40,000 clones and no singletons; about 6.7% rests with the ten largest. These TCRs are of unknown antigen specificity. Sequenced material: peripheral blood mononuclear cells. Every receptor here comes from a human donor with common variable immunodeficiency.

There are many counts of this clone. Sequencing ends 3 residues short of the CDR3 end; the germline J gene provides the rest. This rearrangement joins TRBV29-1 to TRBJ1-1, with D perhaps matching TRBD1 (5 bases). In germline, CDR1 is SQVTM, CDR2 ANQGSEA. V shed 7 bases and J shed 4 bases, with 13 bases lying between them. The CDR3 has 12 residues. CDR3 in amino acids: CSAIRGGTEAFF. The covered CDR3 bases are TGCAGCGCGATACGGGGGGGCACTGAA.

This clone has at least ten counts. The CDR3 reads CSVDLPTGGAGELFF. Incomplete CDR3 DNA: TGCAGCGTTGACCTTCCGACAGGGGGGGCCGGGGAG. The gene calls are TRBV29-1 and TRBJ2-2; 9 bases agree with TRBD1. The CDR3 end is not reached by the read, which stops 3 residues before it; the germline J gene fills it in. V lost 3 bases and J lost 6; bases outside the gene matches: 8. The CDR3 is 15 residues long. Per the germline V gene, CDR1 is SQVTM and CDR2 is ANQGSEA.

CDR3 DNA (partial): TGTGCCAGCAGCTTAGCAGGGACAGCCTACGAG. Its protein is CASSLAGTAYE. The entire CDR3 reads CASSLAGTAYEQYF. V usage is TRBV11-2 and J usage is TRBJ2-7; TRBD1 matches at 7 bases. The read finishes 3 residues shy of the CDR3 end, and the germline J gene is used to complete it. The CDR3 length is 14 residues. CDR1 is SGHAT and CDR2 is FQNNGV in the germline V gene. Trimming cost V 1 base and J 2 bases; bases outside gene matches: 2.

This clone was recorded at least ten times. Sequencing ends 3 residues short of the CDR3 end; the germline J gene provides the rest. The V and J genes are TRBV5-1 and TRBJ2-3, with 9 bases fitting TRBD2. With V trimmed by 4 bases and J by 2 bases, 11 bases remained unmatched. The CDR3 contains 17 residues. Germline-derived CDR1 and CDR2 are SGHRS and YFSETQ. The CDR3 DNA, read in part, is TGCGCCAGCAGCCCCGGGTCTAGCGGGGATTTCACAGATACG. Protein product: CASSPGSSGDFTDT. The CDR3 in full is CASSPGSSGDFTDTQYF. Drawing the rest from reference TRBV5-1 and TRBJ2-3, the complete variable domain is KAGVTQTPRYLIKTRGQQVTLSCSPISGHRSVSWYQQTPGQGLQFLFEYFSETQRNKGNFPGRFSGRQFSNSRSEMNVSTLELGDSALYLCASSPGSSGDFTDTQYFGPGTRLTVL.

Many counts were recorded for this clone. The read terminates 3 residues ahead of where the CDR3 ends, so the germline J gene completes it. The rearrangement uses TRBV14 and TRBJ1-2; 7 nucleotides line up with TRBD1. J lost 2 bases, V lost 3 bases, and 9 bases had no gene match. Germline CDR1 and CDR2: SGHDN and FVKESK. This CDR3 spans 16 amino acids. The CDR3 spells CASSQISLQGNYGYTF. The sequenced CDR3 bases are TGTGCCAGCAGCCAGATCTCCCTACAGGGGAACTATGGC.

The CDR3 protein is CASRVTPGGGKYEQYF. The sequenced part of the CDR3 DNA is TGTGCCAGCCGTGTCACGCCCGGGGGGGGGAAATACGAG. J is TRBJ2-7 and V is TRBV2; 8 nucleotides line up with TRBD2. Read sequence stops 3 residues before the CDR3 end, and the germline J gene provides the missing end. This CDR3 region has 16 residues. The germline gives CDR1 SNHLY, CDR2 FYNNEI. Trimming removed 8 bases from V and 4 bases from J; junction bases left unmatched: 16.